The next 26 T cell receptor beta chains were all read from a single sample in a study of blood T cells in healthy people across ages. A second roughly 7 to 12 cycle PCR used barcoded and J-beta primers. TCRdb used MiXCR to reprocess the 5' RACE reads, holding one entry per CDR3 protein. The sample holds under 2 million distinct CDR3 sequences, about 31% seen once. Sequenced: blood. These receptors originate from a young woman in good health.

Note on this clonotype: A read error may explain this, as a much larger clone is one base away. This chain uses TRBV29-1 with TRBJ1-2; a weak D match, TRBD1 (6 bases). This CDR3 is built from 13 residues. Germline V lookup: CDR1 SQVTM, CDR2 ANQGSEA. Trimming pared 3 bases from V and 7 bases from J, leaving 15 bases between. CDR3 DNA: TGCAGCGTTGACGCCGCTCGACAGGCTGGCTACACCTTC. This sequence encodes CSVDAARQAGYTF.

The chain carries TRBV24-1 and TRBJ2-1; TRBD2 is a possible D gene (6 bases). This CDR3 has 13 amino acids. V gave up 10 bases and J gave up 4 bases, with 13 bases separating them. CDR1 and CDR2 (germline): KGHDR, SFDVKD. CDR3 sequence: CATMPSVYNEQFF. As DNA, the CDR3 is TGTGCCACTATGCCTAGCGTGTACAATGAGCAGTTCTTC.

This clonotype was seen only a few times. The V call is TRBV7-3, the J call TRBJ2-1, with D possibly called TRBD1 or TRBD2 (6 bases each). The V and J ends lost 5 bases and 6 bases respectively, with 14 bases between them. Per germline, CDR1 SGHTA and CDR2 FQGTGA. The CDR3 length is 14 residues. The CDR3 coding sequence is TGTGCCAGCAGCCCCGGGGGCAGCCGCAATGAGCAGTTCTTC. Translated: CASSPGGSRNEQFF. Combining the CDR3 with reference TRBV7-3 and TRBJ2-1 gives the whole variable domain GAGVSQTPSNKVTEKGKYVELRCDPISGHTALYWYRQSLGQGPEFLIYFQGTGAADDSGLPNDRFFAVRPEGSVSTLKIQRTERGDSAVYLCASSPGGSRNEQFFGPGTRLTVL.

This clonotype was picked up a small number of times. This chain joins TRBV28 and TRBJ2-5; no clear D. CDR1 and CDR2 (germline): MDHEN, SYDVKM. This CDR3 has 14 amino acids. V was trimmed by 6 bases and J by 4 bases, leaving 15 bases between them. CDR3 coding DNA: TGTGCCAGCAGCTCCCTAGACTTGGGAGAGACCCAGTACTTC. Translated, it gives CASSSLDLGETQYF.

A word on this clonotype: This may come from a read error, since a much larger clone is one base off. The chain recombines TRBV5-1 with TRBJ2-1; D is undetermined. The CDR3 has 13 amino acids. From germline, CDR1 is SGHRS and CDR2 YFSETQ. The CDR3 bases are TGCGCCCGCAGCTTGGAGCCAAACAATGAGCAGTTCTTC. Amino acid sequence: CARSLEPNNEQFF.

The chain uses TRBV7-3 and TRBJ2-1; D is ambiguous. Germline CDR1 SGHTA, CDR2 FQGTGA. V was pared by 4 bases and J by 9 bases, with 13 bases between. There are 13 residues in the CDR3. The CDR3 DNA reads as TGTGCCAGCAGCTCTAAAGGTGGCGGTGAGCAGTTCTTC. Amino acid sequence: CASSSKGGGEQFF.

V is TRBV4-1 and J is TRBJ2-7, with D possibly being TRBD1 (5 bases). Germline CDR1 and CDR2: MGHRA and YSYEKL. This CDR3 is 14 amino acids long. The V end lost 1 base, the J end lost 3 bases, and 10 bases lay between the germline ends. CDR3 protein: CASSQVVQGYEQYF. The DNA of the CDR3 is TGCGCCAGCAGCCAAGTAGTCCAGGGCTACGAGCAGTACTTC.

This chain links TRBV4-1 with TRBJ1-1; 7 nucleotides line up with TRBD1. Per germline, CDR1 MGHRA and CDR2 YSYEKL. Trimming took 1 base from V and 1 from J; bases not matched to a gene: 3. The CDR3 runs to 15 residues. CDR3 region: CASSQVRTGNTEAFF. The CDR3 nucleotides are TGCGCCAGCAGCCAAGTGAGGACAGGGAACACTGAAGCTTTCTTT.

The genes are TRBV11-2 and TRBJ1-5; 9 bases are a match to TRBD1. The CDR3 has 15 amino acids. J lost 6 bases, V lost 5 bases, and 8 bases had no gene match. Germline V gene data show CDR1 as SGHAT and CDR2 as FQNNGV. DNA of the CDR3: TGTGCCAGCAGCGCCACCGGGACAGGGCTTCAGCCCCAGCATTTT. Its translation is CASSATGTGLQPQHF.

Written as DNA, the CDR3 is TGTGCCAGCGGGGACAAACTTGAAGCTTTCTTT. Translated, it gives CASGDKLEAFF. The rearrangement uses TRBV2 and TRBJ1-1; a weak D match, TRBD1 (6 bases). Looked up from germline, CDR1 is SNHLY and CDR2 is FYNNEI. The CDR3 has 11 residues. The V end lost 8 bases, the J end lost 7 bases, and 11 bases lay between the germline ends.

The J gene is TRBJ2-7, the V gene TRBV20-1; a weak D match, TRBD1 (5 bases). The CDR3 totals 14 residues. Trimming removed 3 bases from V and 7 bases from J, with 19 bases in between. Germline CDR1 and CDR2: DFQATT and SNEGSKA (reference sequence). CDR3 in amino acids: CSASPFSGPREQYF. The CDR3 nucleotides read TGCAGTGCTAGCCCCTTTTCAGGGCCAAGGGAGCAGTACTTC.

As to this clonotype: Given a much more abundant clone one base away, this may be a read error. This rearrangement joins TRBV12-3 or TRBV12-4 to TRBJ2-3; D possibly corresponds to TRBD1 (6 bases). This CDR3 comprises 14 residues. The CDR3 coding sequence is TGTGCCAGCAGTTATCGGGACACCACAGATGCGCAGTATTTT. It yields the protein CASSYRDTTDAQYF.

This clonotype was detected a few times. The chain uses TRBV29-1 and TRBJ2-7; D may correspond to TRBD1 or TRBD2 (6 bases each). This CDR3 comprises 13 residues. The V gene lost 4 bases and the J gene lost 4 bases, with 14 bases spanning the gap. Per the germline V gene, CDR1 is SQVTM and CDR2 is ANQGSEA. The chain's CDR3 is CSVGVQGTYEQYF. The CDR3 coding sequence is TGCAGCGTTGGTGTGCAGGGGACTTACGAGCAGTACTTC.

This chain joins TRBV10-3 and TRBJ2-7; 13 bases fit TRBD2. After removal of 4 bases from V and 5 bases from J, the junction contained 11 bases not matched to a gene. CDR3 size: 17 residues. In germline, CDR1 is ENHRY, CDR2 SYGVKD. CDR3 loop: CAISVNPGLAGSDEQYF. The DNA of the CDR3 is TGTGCCATCAGTGTGAACCCGGGACTAGCGGGGTCGGACGAGCAGTACTTC.

This sequence joins TRBV9 and TRBJ2-7; no clear D. The CDR3 totals 13 residues. Trimming removed 4 bases at V and 5 bases at J, with 13 bases between. Germline-derived CDR1 and CDR2 are SGDLS and YYNGEE. The chain's CDR3 is CASSPYVTHEQYF. As DNA, the CDR3 is TGTGCCAGCAGCCCCTATGTTACCCACGAGCAGTACTTC. The full variable domain, with the rest looked up from reference TRBV9 and TRBJ2-7, is DSGVTQTPKHLITATGQRVTLRCSPRSGDLSVYWYQQSLDQGLQFLIQYYNGEERAKGNILERFSAQQFPDLHSELNLSSLELGDSALYFCASSPYVTHEQYFGPGTRLTVT.

The chain combines TRBV6-6 with TRBJ1-2; 11 nucleotides agree with TRBD1. The ends lost 4 bases at V and 7 bases at J; junction bases unmatched: 5. There are 14 residues in the CDR3. CDR1 MNHNY and CDR2 SVGAGI come from the germline V gene (reference sequence). CDR3 coding DNA: TGTGCCAGCAGTTCCTCCGGGACAGGGGGTGGCTACACCTTC. Its translation is CASSSSGTGGGYTF.

CDR3 protein: CASSLKELGANVLTF. Here the CDR3 DNA reads TGCGCCAGCAGCTTGAAAGAGCTTGGGGCCAACGTCCTGACTTTC. The chain employs TRBV5-1 and TRBJ2-6; D gene ambiguous. CDR3 length: 15 residues. V lost 1 base, J lost 3 bases, and 8 bases lay in between. CDR1 is SGHRS and CDR2 is YFSETQ in the germline V gene.

This clonotype was seen ten or more times. The V call is TRBV15, the J call TRBJ1-5; D remains ambiguous. CDR3 length: 18 amino acids. Germline CDR1 reads LNHNV; CDR2 reads YYDKDF (reference sequence). V was shortened by 0 bases and J by 3 bases, with 18 bases between the two germline ends. The CDR3 DNA follows: TGTGCCACCAGCAGAGATAAAAGTCTGTCAGAGATCAATCAGCCCCAGCATTTT. Protein: CATSRDKSLSEINQPQHF. Full variable domain (remainder filled in from reference TRBV15 and TRBJ1-5): DAMVIQNPRYQVTQFGKPVTLSCSQTLNHNVMYWYQQKSSQAPKLLFHYYDKDFNNEADTPDNFQSRRPNTSFCFLDIRSPGLGDTAMYLCATSRDKSLSEINQPQHFGDGTRLSIL.

This clonotype was picked up a small number of times. This sequence joins TRBV24-1 and TRBJ2-7, with D possibly matching TRBD2 (6 bases). The CDR3 loop spans 14 amino acids. Trimming took 4 bases from V and 6 from J, leaving 15 bases between them. Germline CDR1 KGHDR, CDR2 SFDVKD. CDR3 nucleotides: TGTGCCACCAGTGAGAGGGGAGGTCTGGCCGAGCAGTACTTC. Protein product: CATSERGGLAEQYF.

On this clonotype itself: A read error is possible here, since a much larger clone lies one base away. The CDR3 protein is CASSLAPRGSYEQYF. CDR3 DNA sequence: TGTGCCAGCAGCTTAGCGCCCCGGGGGTCCTACGAGCAGTACTTC. The chain combines TRBV7-9 with TRBJ2-7, with D possibly being TRBD2 (6 bases). Deletions cut 0 bases from V and 1 base from J, with 10 bases between. Germline CDR1 is SEHNR and CDR2 is FQNEAQ (reference sequence). This CDR3 comprises 15 residues.

Concerning this clonotype: One end of the junction is discordant with germline, which a read error may explain. The chain joins TRBV5-4 to TRBJ2-1; D might be TRBD1 or TRBD2, each matching 5 bases. Germline CDR1 and CDR2: SGHNT and YYREEE (reference sequence). The CDR3 covers 13 residues. CDR3 DNA: TGTGCCTGCAGCTGGGACGCCGGGAATGAGCAGTTCTTC. This gives the protein CACSWDAGNEQFF.

The chain is built from TRBV12-3 or TRBV12-4 and TRBJ1-2; D is perhaps TRBD1 (5 bases). The CDR3 sequence is 13 residues long. V gave up 7 bases and J gave up 6 bases, with 15 bases separating them. The CDR3 sequence is CASTPGPGDGYTF. The CDR3 DNA reads TGTGCCAGCACTCCTGGTCCGGGGGATGGCTACACCTTC.

The chain recombines TRBV5-5 with TRBJ2-3; D is uncertain. CDR1 and CDR2 from the germline V gene are SGHKS and YYEKEE (reference sequence). V gave up 0 bases and J gave up 14 bases, with 16 bases separating them. The CDR3 is 13 amino acids. The DNA of the CDR3 is TGTGCCAGCAGCTTGGAGGAATCCCGCAGCATGTATTTT. Translated, it gives CASSLEESRSMYF.

The CDR3 sequence is CASSLDAGGPRELFF. The CDR3 coding sequence is TGCGCCAGCAGCTTGGATGCGGGGGGGCCGAGGGAGCTGTTTTTT. J is TRBJ2-2 and V is TRBV5-1; 9 nucleotides align to TRBD2. V gave up 0 bases and J gave up 9 bases; unmatched junction bases: 6. The CDR3 is made up of 15 amino acids. Per the germline V gene, CDR1 is SGHRS and CDR2 is YFSETQ.

This clonotype was detected only a few times. This chain connects TRBV6-2 or TRBV6-3 to TRBJ2-3; 8 bases agree with TRBD1. Germline V lookup: CDR1 MNHEY, CDR2 SVGEGT. The CDR3 spans 15 residues. V dropped 2 bases and J dropped 2; count of bases not matched to a gene: 3. The CDR3 nucleotides read TGTGCCAGCAGTTACCGGGACAGGATCACAGATACGCAGTATTTT. Protein sequence: CASSYRDRITDTQYF.

This clonotype was picked up one time. V and J are TRBV12-3 or TRBV12-4 and TRBJ2-3, with 10 bases matching TRBD2. Losses at the gene ends were 6 bases for V and 3 bases for J; bases not matched to a gene: 6. There are 15 residues in the CDR3. The CDR3 bases are TGTGCCAGCAGCACGGGACTAGCGAAAACAGATACGCAGTATTTT. Its translation: CASSTGLAKTDTQYF.